Given below is one T cell receptor (beta chain) in context. Sequencing was performed with immunoSEQ multiplex PCR; in TCRdb, only in-frame clones are kept and a portion is missing. The table has 45,000 to 60,000 clones, approximately 93% seen once. CDR1 is MNHEY, CDR2 SVGAGI, per germline. This CDR3 region has 15 residues. V was shortened by 0 bases and J by 7 bases, with 13 bases between the two germline ends. The data derive from a study of cytomegalovirus exposure and HLA in healthy donors. The TCR originated in a woman between 18 and 29 years old in good health and CMV-seronegative. The chain is built from TRBV6-5 and TRBJ2-1; possibly TRBD2 for D (7 bases). Sequencing was done on a sample of PBMCs. As DNA, the CDR3 is TGTGCCAGCAGTTACTCTTCGGAGGGGGGGAATGAGCAGTTCTTC. Translating gives CASSYSSEGGNEQFF.